These T cell receptor beta chains were read from a single sample in a study of response to subunit inactivated influenza vaccine. TCRdb ran MiXCR on the RT-PCR reads and lists one entry per CDR3 protein. The sample includes about 540,000 distinct CDR3 sequences, 20% to 25% seen only once; the top ten take 2.5% to 3%. This sample was shared with a second study, whose subject was T cells expressing NK-cell markers.

The sequences come from CD4+ T cells sorted from PBMCs, collected 11 to 12 days after vaccination. The receptors come from a man over 45 who received an inactivated influenza vaccine. CDR3s include the opening cysteine and the closing phenylalanine or tryptophan. The D gene is left open where the match is weak. The size entry is marked missing in some rows and otherwise reads once, few, many or a size class.

v_gene	j_gene	d_gene	abundance	CDR3nt	CDR3aa
TRBV7-2	TRBJ1-1	.	many	TGTGCCAGCGGATGGGGGGCGAGCACTGAAGCTTTCTTT	CASGWGASTEAFF
TRBV10-3	TRBJ2-2	.	few	TGTGCCCCAAACTGGAGAGCGGGCACCGGGGAGCTGTTTTTT	CAPNWRAGTGELFF
TRBV12-3/TRBV12-4	TRBJ1-1	.	.	TGTGCCAGCAACCTGGGGGGGTGGAACACTGAAGCTTTCTTT	CASNLGGWNTEAFF
TRBV20-1	TRBJ2-1	.	few	TGCAGTGCTTCCACCCGGGGTGGGCAGTTCTTC	CSASTRGGQFF
TRBV15	TRBJ2-7	.	.	TGTGCCACCAGCAGAGTATCTACGGGGGACCACGAGCAGTACTTC	CATSRVSTGDHEQYF
TRBV29-1	TRBJ1-2	.	.	TGCAGCGTGACCCTGGGGTTTGACTATGGCTACACCTTC	CSVTLGFDYGYTF
TRBV5-1	TRBJ1-1	.	few	TGCGCCAGCAGCTTGCCTAGCGGGCGTGAAGCTTTCTTT	CASSLPSGREAFF
TRBV20-1	TRBJ1-1	TRBD1	.	TGCAGTGCCACCGACAGGGGCTCTGAAGCTTTCTTT	CSATDRGSEAFF
TRBV24-1	TRBJ2-1	TRBD1	.	TGTGCCACCAGCGATAGAGGGCAGGGGGCGGTGGATGAGCAGTTCTTC	CATSDRGQGAVDEQFF
TRBV7-2	TRBJ2-5	TRBD2	.	TGTGCCAGCAGCGCGACTAGCGGGAGGGCCAAAGAGACCCAGTACTTC	CASSATSGRAKETQYF
TRBV6-2/TRBV6-3	TRBJ1-1	TRBD1	few	TGTGCCAGCATAACAGGGGGCTTGAACACTGAAGCTTTCTTT	CASITGGLNTEAFF
TRBV20-1	TRBJ2-2	.	.	TGCAGTGCCCCCCCGGCGGGACGCACCGGGGAGCTGTTTTTT	CSAPPAGRTGELFF
TRBV7-9	TRBJ1-6	.	.	TGTGCCAGCAGCCGTATAGAGCAGGCCACCCTCCACTTT	CASSRIEQATLHF
TRBV20-1	TRBJ1-2	.	few	TGCAGTGCTTCTGCGGAGCCGGACGGGATCTATGGCTACACCTTC	CSASAEPDGIYGYTF
TRBV12-3/TRBV12-4	TRBJ1-6	.	many	TGTGCCAGCCCAATCCGGATCCCACCCCTCCACTTT	CASPIRIPPLHF
TRBV7-9	TRBJ2-1	TRBD1	.	TGTGCCAGCAGCCTGCCGGGACAGGGGGCGTACAATGAGCAGTTCTTC	CASSLPGQGAYNEQFF
TRBV28	TRBJ2-5	.	few	TGTGCCAGCAGTTTGGGGAGTTGGGGAGAGACCCAGTACTTC	CASSLGSWGETQYF
TRBV29-1	TRBJ1-1	TRBD1	.	TGCAGCTTTTCGGACAGGCTAAACACTGAAGCTTTCTTT	CSFSDRLNTEAFF
TRBV4-3	TRBJ2-5	.	few	TGCGCCAGCAGCCAGGGAACAATAAACCAAGAGACCCAGTACTTC	CASSQGTINQETQYF
TRBV3-1	TRBJ2-1	.	.	TGTGCCAGCAGCCAAGTAGGGGGGCGGGGTGAGCAGTTCTTC	CASSQVGGRGEQFF
TRBV2	TRBJ2-3	.	once	TGTGCCAGCAGTGTTTACGGAGGCACAGATACGCAGTATTTT	CASSVYGGTDTQYF
TRBV12-3/TRBV12-4	TRBJ2-1	.	many	TGTGCCAGCATGGGGGGTCCCTACAATGAGCAGTTCTTC	CASMGGPYNEQFF
TRBV12-3/TRBV12-4	TRBJ2-3	TRBD2	.	TGTGCCAGCAGTGTGTCGGGAGGTACGCAGTATTTT	CASSVSGGTQYF
TRBV7-8	TRBJ2-7	.	.	TGTGCCAGCAGCCCCGAGCGGTTTGGTCCCTACGAGCAGTACTTC	CASSPERFGPYEQYF
TRBV11-2	TRBJ2-7	TRBD2	few	TGTGCCAGCAGCTTAGAATTGGGGCTAGCGGGGGTCCTATACGAGCAGTACTTC	CASSLELGLAGVLYEQYF
TRBV5-4	TRBJ2-1	TRBD1	.	TGTGCCAGCAGCGGTCCGGGACAGGGGGCGGTCGGTGAGCAGTTCTTC	CASSGPGQGAVGEQFF
TRBV5-1	TRBJ2-4	TRBD2	few	TGCGCCAGCAGCTTGGAGGTGGCTAGCGGGAGAGGGATTCAGTACTTC	CASSLEVASGRGIQYF
TRBV7-9	TRBJ2-7	TRBD1	few	TGTGCCAGCAGCTTTCGCGGACAGGGTACCTACGAGCAGTACTTC	CASSFRGQGTYEQYF
TRBV7-2	TRBJ1-2	.	.	TGTGCCAGCAGCTTAGCTGGCATGGTCTATGGCTACACCTTC	CASSLAGMVYGYTF
TRBV6-1	TRBJ2-2	TRBD1	many	TGTGCCAGCAGTGCAGGGGGATCCGGGGAGCTGTTTTTT	CASSAGGSGELFF
TRBV2	TRBJ2-5	.	few	TGTGCCAGCATTCAACAGAACCTGGTCGAGACCCAGTACTTC	CASIQQNLVETQYF
TRBV5-1	TRBJ2-1	.	many	TGCGCCAGCAGCCTGTCAGCAGGGAAGGTGTTCTTC	CASSLSAGKVFF
TRBV7-9	TRBJ2-7	.	many	TGTGCCAGCAGCTTGCGGGTTGAATACGAGCAGTACTTC	CASSLRVEYEQYF
TRBV4-2	TRBJ2-7	TRBD1	.	TGTGCCAGCAGCGACTTTTCCGGGACAGGGGGCAACGAGCAGTACTTC	CASSDFSGTGGNEQYF
TRBV10-3	TRBJ2-3	.	.	TGTGCCATCACGGCTGGCGGACGGAGCACAGATACGCAGTATTTT	CAITAGGRSTDTQYF
TRBV10-3	TRBJ2-7	.	.	TGTGCCATCCTACCTGTCGGGGGAGACGAGCAGTACTTC	CAILPVGGDEQYF
TRBV7-9	TRBJ2-1	TRBD2	.	TGTGCCAGCAGCGATCCTAGCGGGAGGGCCTTGGATGAGCAGTTCTTC	CASSDPSGRALDEQFF
TRBV20-1	TRBJ2-2	.	.	TGCAGTGCAACATTAGGGACACCTAACACCGGGGAGCTGTTTTTT	CSATLGTPNTGELFF
TRBV9	TRBJ2-3	.	.	TGTGCCAGCAGCGTAGGAGGGCCCACAGATACGCAGTATTTT	CASSVGGPTDTQYF
TRBV6-1	TRBJ2-5	TRBD2	.	TGTGCCAGCAGGTGGGGGGCGGGAGGGCCGACAGAGACCCAGTACTTC	CASRWGAGGPTETQYF